Included here is one T cell receptor beta chain sequence, with context. With V trimmed by 4 bases and J by 0 bases, 3 bases remained unmatched. The CDR3 is made up of 16 amino acids. The germline gives CDR1 LGHNA, CDR2 YNFKEQ. The repertoire was sequenced with immunoSEQ multiplex PCR; TCRdb's copy has only in-frame clones and lacks some. The table lists 120,000 or so clones, 80% to 95% of them singletons. This sample is part of a study of T cell responses to AZD1222 COVID-19 vaccine. The material sequenced was peripheral blood, taken 28 days after the second AZD1222 dose. This TCR was recovered from an adult who received the AZD1222 COVID-19 vaccine. The chain recombines TRBV4-2 with TRBJ2-3; 11 nucleotides match TRBD2. CDR3 loop: CASSLPSGGSTDTQYF. CDR3 nucleotide sequence: TGTGCCAGCAGCCTACCTAGCGGGGGGAGCACAGATACGCAGTATTTT.